The 22 T cell receptor beta chains given below trace back to one sample, sequenced in a study of T cell responses to AZD1222 COVID-19 vaccine (TCRdb year 2021). The time point label on this specimen signifies: baseline before first vaccination. The library was generated by the immunoSEQ multiplex PCR assay. Imported from immuneACCESS, the table was reduced by TCRdb to in-frame sequences with V and J called. These copies leave out some clones; in studies compared against another copy, an unresolved V gene accounts for under half, and the cause of the remainder is not known. The table for this sample lists 96,000 or so clones; roughly 90% of them were counted only once. 20% to 30% of the sample goes to the ten largest clones. The sample was peripheral blood, taken on day 0 of AZD1222 vaccination. These TCRs come from an adult in good health.

CDR3 in amino acids: CASSPTQGMERGSTDTQYF. CDR3 sequence (DNA): TGTGCCAGCAGCCCAACACAGGGAATGGAGCGGGGGAGCACAGATACGCAGTATTTT. The V and J genes are TRBV11-2 and TRBJ2-3; TRBD2 matches at 8 bases. V trimming: 5 bases; J trimming: 0 bases; junction bases outside the gene matches: 16. The CDR3 covers 19 residues. Germline CDR1 SGHAT, CDR2 FQNNGV.

This chain connects TRBV7-9 to TRBJ2-7; 9 nucleotides agree with TRBD1. With 0 bases clipped from V and 2 bases from J, the junction kept 5 bases outside the gene matches. This CDR3 is built from 16 residues. CDR1 and CDR2 (germline): SEHNR, FQNEAQ (reference sequence). CDR3 in DNA: TGTGCCAGCAGCTTAGCGGGACAGGGCTACACCTACGAGCAGTACTTC. This codes for CASSLAGQGYTYEQYF. The entire variable domain, with the rest obtained from reference TRBV7-9 and TRBJ2-7, is as follows: DTGVSQNPRHKITKRGQNVTFRCDPISEHNRLYWYRQTLGQGPEFLTYFQNEAQLEKSRLLSDRFSAERPKGSFSTLEIQRTEQGDSAMYLCASSLAGQGYTYEQYFGPGTRLTVT.

V is TRBV2 and J is TRBJ1-5; no reliable D call. V lost 7 bases and J 0 bases, leaving 13 bases between the germline ends. CDR1 and CDR2 from the germline V gene are SNHLY and FYNNEI. The CDR3 loop spans 15 amino acids. The chain's CDR3 is CASTPRTDSNQPQHF. The CDR3, as DNA: TGTGCCAGCACCCCTCGGACGGATAGCAATCAGCCCCAGCATTTT.

The sample holds one count of this clone. DNA for the CDR3: TGTGCCAGCAGTTTAGGGCAGGGGGCTGTCGAGCAGTACTTC. This translates into CASSLGQGAVEQYF. This chain uses TRBV28 with TRBJ2-7, with TRBD1 matching 8 bases. The V and J ends lost 2 bases and 6 bases, in that order; junction bases with no gene match: 6. The CDR3 is 14 amino acids. Per the germline V gene, CDR1 is MDHEN and CDR2 is SYDVKM.

This clone showed up just once. The chain recombines TRBV5-1 with TRBJ2-1; D is perhaps TRBD2 (5 bases). V was shortened by 6 bases and J by 15 bases, with 16 bases between the two germline ends. This CDR3 region has 11 residues. Looked up from germline, CDR1 is SGHRS and CDR2 is YFSETQ. CDR3 amino acids: CASTDSAELFF. In DNA, the CDR3 is TGCGCCAGCACGGACTCGGCGGAACTGTTCTTC.

The CDR3 loop reads CAIKGTGDQPQHF. Here the CDR3 DNA reads TGTGCCATCAAGGGGACAGGGGATCAGCCCCAGCATTTT. The chain is built from TRBV10-3 and TRBJ1-5; 10 bases align to TRBD1. V was clipped by 7 bases and J by 5 bases; unmatched bases: 2. This CDR3 spans 13 amino acids. The V gene's germline CDR1 is ENHRY and CDR2 SYGVKD.

This clone was seen once. V is TRBV7-2 and J is TRBJ2-1; 11 bases align to TRBD2. V shed 5 bases, J shed 3 bases, and the junction held 6 bases outside the gene matches. This CDR3 contains 16 residues. Germline V gene sequence: CDR1 SGHTA, CDR2 FQGNSA. CDR3 sequence: CASSQLAGGFYNEQFF. CDR3 bases: TGTGCCAGCAGCCAGCTAGCGGGAGGCTTCTACAATGAGCAGTTCTTC. The complete variable domain, with remaining parts taken from reference TRBV7-2 and TRBJ2-1, reads GAGVSQSPSNKVTEKGKDVELRCDPISGHTALYWYRQSLGQGLEFLIYFQGNSAPDKSGLPSDRFSAERTGGSVSTLTIQRTQQEDSAVYLCASSQLAGGFYNEQFFGPGTRLTVL.

This clone was picked up one time. V gene TRBV2 combines with J gene TRBJ2-1, with 8 positions matching TRBD2. V trimming: 5 bases; J trimming: 6 bases; junction bases outside the gene matches: 3. Germline V gene sequence: CDR1 SNHLY, CDR2 FYNNEI. The CDR3 extends over 13 amino acids. DNA of the CDR3: TGTGCCAGCAGTACTCTAGCGGGCAATGAGCAGTTCTTC. Translating it yields CASSTLAGNEQFF.

The chain employs TRBV24-1 and TRBJ2-3; D may be TRBD2 (7 bases). CDR3 length: 16 amino acids. Germline-derived CDR1 and CDR2 are KGHDR and SFDVKD. Trimming stripped 1 base from V and 0 bases from J, with 10 bases between. The CDR3 sequence: CATSDFGGPSTDTQYF. Here the CDR3 DNA reads TGTGCCACCAGTGATTTCGGGGGGCCTAGCACAGATACGCAGTATTTT.

This clone was recorded only once. V is TRBV6-2 or TRBV6-3 and J is TRBJ2-7; the D gene is possibly TRBD2 (5 bases). This CDR3 region has 12 residues. Germline assignment: CDR1 MNHEY and CDR2 SVGEGT. Trimming pared 2 bases from V and 6 bases from J, leaving 8 bases between. The CDR3 DNA sequence: TGTGCCAGCAGTTACCTAAGCGGCGAGCAGTACTTC. It specifies CASSYLSGEQYF.

This chain connects TRBV28 to TRBJ1-2; D ambiguous. Germline V gene lookup returns CDR1 MDHEN and CDR2 SYDVKM. Trimming left V 3 bases short and J 6 bases short, with 5 bases between. The CDR3 runs 11 residues. The CDR3 DNA sequence: TGTGCCAGCAGTTTTAGAAATGGCTACACCTTC. Its protein product is CASSFRNGYTF.

The chain has TRBV4-3 and TRBJ2-7, with TRBD2 matching 9 bases. The ends lost 1 base at V and 4 bases at J; junction bases unmatched: 5. Germline V gives CDR1 LGHNA, CDR2 YSLEER. The CDR3 covers 15 residues. CDR3 sequence (DNA): TGCGCCAGCAGCCAAGCGATAGCGGGAGTGTACGAGCAGTACTTC. The encoded protein is CASSQAIAGVYEQYF.

This chain joins TRBV7-3 and TRBJ2-2; 9 bases line up with TRBD2. V dropped 0 bases and J dropped 7; count of bases not matched to a gene: 9. CDR1 and CDR2 from the germline V gene are SGHTA and FQGTGA. This CDR3 region has 17 residues. This CDR3 reads CASSLTGLAGLGGELFF. The CDR3 coding sequence is TGTGCCAGCAGCTTAACCGGCCTAGCGGGGCTCGGCGGGGAGCTGTTTTTT. The full variable domain, completed using reference TRBV7-3 and TRBJ2-2, is GAGVSQTPSNKVTEKGKYVELRCDPISGHTALYWYRQSLGQGPEFLIYFQGTGAADDSGLPNDRFFAVRPEGSVSTLKIQRTERGDSAVYLCASSLTGLAGLGGELFFGEGSRLTVL.

The V and J genes are TRBV6-5 and TRBJ1-5; 9 bases map to TRBD1. Germline V gene sequence: CDR1 MNHEY, CDR2 SVGAGI. Unmatched junction bases numbered 10, after V lost 6 bases and J lost 7 bases. The length of the CDR3 is 15 residues. The CDR3 loop is CASSAINTGGQPQHF. DNA for the CDR3: TGTGCCAGCAGCGCCATTAATACAGGGGGCCAGCCCCAGCATTTT.

The chain carries TRBV7-2 and TRBJ2-7; 13 positions agree with TRBD2. The CDR3 sequence is 16 residues long. Germline CDR1 SGHTA, CDR2 FQGNSA. J lost 4 bases, V lost 5 bases, and 8 bases had no gene match. The CDR3 DNA reads TGTGCCAGCAGCCTCGGGACTAGCGGGAAGCGGTACGAGCAGTACTTC. This translates into CASSLGTSGKRYEQYF.

The chain uses TRBV27 and TRBJ1-3, with D maybe TRBD1 (6 bases). Germline V gene lookup returns CDR1 MNHEY and CDR2 SMNVEV (reference sequence). V was cut by 5 bases and J by 2 bases, with 16 bases left in between. The CDR3 has 16 amino acids. CDR3 protein: CASSPRGGLTGNTIYF. CDR3 sequence (DNA): TGTGCCAGCAGTCCAAGGGGGGGGTTAACTGGAAACACCATATATTTT.

The gene calls are TRBV30 and TRBJ2-2, with a tentative D call TRBD1 (5 bases). Per the germline V gene, CDR1 is GTSNPN and CDR2 is SVGIG (reference sequence). V lost 2 bases and J 4 bases, leaving 14 bases between the germline ends. This CDR3 is built from 15 residues. The CDR3 coding sequence is TGTGCCTGGAGTTTAGACAGCCCGGGCACCGGGGAGCTGTTTTTT. It is translated as CAWSLDSPGTGELFF.

V usage is TRBV7-2 and J usage is TRBJ2-1; weak D call: TRBD2 (6 bases). The CDR3 runs to 17 residues. CDR1 SGHTA and CDR2 FQGNSA come from the germline V gene. Trimming removed 1 base from V and 0 bases from J, with 13 bases in between. In nucleotides, the CDR3 is TGTGCCAGCAGCTTAGGTTCGGCGGGGAGCTCCTACAATGAGCAGTTCTTC. Translation gives CASSLGSAGSSYNEQFF.

The V call is TRBV19, the J call TRBJ1-1, with 7 nucleotides matching TRBD1. The CDR3 length is 16 residues. V gave up 6 bases and J gave up 6 bases; unmatched junction bases: 16. CDR1 LNHDA and CDR2 SQIVND come from the germline V gene (reference sequence). Here the CDR3 reads CASSSDRRDFDSEAFF. CDR3 nucleotide sequence: TGTGCCAGTAGCTCGGACAGGCGTGACTTTGACTCTGAAGCTTTCTTT.

This chain uses TRBV6-1 with TRBJ2-7; no reliable D call. Germline V gene lookup returns CDR1 MNHNS and CDR2 SASEGT. Trimming removed 2 bases at V and 3 bases at J, with 17 bases between. This CDR3 has 16 amino acids. The CDR3 region has the DNA TGTGCCAGCAGTGAACACCGGGCCTCTGGCCTCTACGAGCAGTACTTC. Its translation: CASSEHRASGLYEQYF.

The V and J genes are TRBV7-8 and TRBJ2-7, with TRBD1 as a possible D gene (5 bases). The ends were cut back, 4 bases at V and 2 bases at J, with 12 bases in the middle. This CDR3 contains 14 residues. Germline-derived CDR1 and CDR2 are SGHVS and FQNEAQ. The CDR3 DNA reads TGTGCCAGCAGCTCCAGGGCCCTGACCTACGAGCAGTACTTC. This gives the protein CASSSRALTYEQYF.

The chain joins TRBV18 to TRBJ2-7; D perhaps matches TRBD1 (6 bases). This CDR3 contains 15 residues. Germline-derived CDR1 and CDR2 are KGHSH and LQKENI. With 1 base removed from V and 7 bases from J, the gap between germline ends came to 17 bases. This CDR3 reads CASSPLARGIGEQYF. The CDR3 bases are TGTGCCAGCTCACCACTCGCGAGGGGGATAGGGGAGCAGTACTTC.